Each of the 14 T cell receptor beta chains below was sequenced from the same sample in a study of blood T cell repertoires in COVID-19. The method was immunoSEQ multiplex PCR; TCRdb's version includes in-frame clones alone and lacks a portion of them. The table lists roughly 160,000 clones, roughly four fifths of them singletons. Sequencing input: peripheral blood. The receptors come from an older man with active or convalescent COVID-19.

J is TRBJ1-1 and V is TRBV4-3; D not certain. The CDR3 is made up of 18 amino acids. CDR1 and CDR2 (germline): LGHNA, YSLEER. Deletions cut 0 bases from V and 2 bases from J, with 19 bases between. The CDR3, as DNA: TGCGCCAGCAGCCAAGACGTGGTTAGCGTGAACCTTAACACTGAAGCTTTCTTT. Its protein product is CASSQDVVSVNLNTEAFF.

This sequence joins TRBV6-2 or TRBV6-3 and TRBJ2-5, with TRBD2 identical over 8 bases. V trimming: 0 bases; J trimming: 5 bases; junction bases outside the gene matches: 11. Germline loops: CDR1 MNHEY, CDR2 SVGEGT. The CDR3 consists of 17 residues. CDR3 region: CASSYSLLREDRETQYF. CDR3 nucleotides: TGTGCCAGCAGTTACTCGCTGCTGCGGGAGGACCGCGAGACCCAGTACTTC.

The DNA for the CDR3 is TGTGCCAGCATGGGGCCGAGTCCTTCCCTCCATGAGCAGTTCTTC. Protein sequence: CASMGPSPSLHEQFF. This chain links TRBV28 with TRBJ2-1; D may be TRBD1 (5 bases). The length of the CDR3 is 15 residues. The germline V gene encodes CDR1 MDHEN and CDR2 SYDVKM. V was shortened by 7 bases and J by 8 bases, with 21 bases between the two germline ends.

This chain's CDR3 is CASSQEGLSNQPQHF. CDR3 DNA: TGTGCCAGCAGCCAAGAGGGCCTTAGCAATCAGCCCCAGCATTTT. J is TRBJ1-5 and V is TRBV3-1 (or the pseudogene TRBV3-2); no clear D. This CDR3 contains 15 residues. The V and J ends lost 0 bases and 0 bases respectively, with 6 bases between them. The germline V gene has CDR1 LGHDT and CDR2 YNNKEL (reference sequence).

The chain links TRBV5-1 to TRBJ1-3; D not resolved. Trimming left V 4 bases short and J 6 bases short, with 14 bases between. The V gene's germline CDR1 is SGHRS and CDR2 YFSETQ. The CDR3 has 14 amino acids. CDR3 in amino acids: CASSLGLLSNTIYF. As DNA, the CDR3 is TGCGCCAGCAGCCTCGGACTTCTGTCAAACACCATATATTTT.

The chain recombines TRBV7-2 with TRBJ1-2, with D perhaps matching TRBD1 (6 bases). In germline, CDR1 is SGHTA, CDR2 FQGNSA. The CDR3 consists of 14 residues. V lost 0 bases to trimming and J lost 4 bases, with 9 bases between them. Here the CDR3 reads CASSLAGGPYGYTF. The DNA for the CDR3 is TGTGCCAGCAGCTTAGCGGGGGGGCCCTATGGCTACACCTTC.

This clone was seen just once. CDR3 DNA sequence: TGTGCCAGCAGCTTAATGGAGGACTACGAGCAGTACTTC. Amino acid sequence: CASSLMEDYEQYF. This rearrangement joins TRBV7-9 to TRBJ2-7; D might be TRBD2 (5 bases). This CDR3 region has 13 residues. V lost 2 bases to trimming and J lost 3 bases, with 8 bases between them. Germline V lookup: CDR1 SEHNR, CDR2 FQNEAQ (reference sequence). The variable domain in full, with the rest retrieved from reference TRBV7-9 and TRBJ2-7, is DTGVSQNPRHKITKRGQNVTFRCDPISEHNRLYWYRQTLGQGPEFLTYFQNEAQLEKSRLLSDRFSAERPKGSFSTLEIQRTEQGDSAMYLCASSLMEDYEQYFGPGTRLTVT.

This clone was seen just once. This chain links TRBV7-8 with TRBJ1-3; TRBD1 agrees at 10 bases. From germline, CDR1 is SGHVS and CDR2 FQNEAQ. The CDR3 extends over 17 amino acids. V lost 2 bases and J lost 0; bases outside the gene matches: 4. CDR3 nucleotide sequence: TGTGCCAGCAGCTTACCGGGACAGGGGTACTCTGGAAACACCATATATTTT. Protein product: CASSLPGQGYSGNTIYF.

The gene calls are TRBV24-1 and TRBJ2-1; 8 nucleotides align to TRBD2. CDR3 length equals 13 residues. The germline gives CDR1 KGHDR, CDR2 SFDVKD. Unmatched junction bases numbered 3, after V lost 5 bases and J lost 7 bases. CDR3 DNA: TGTGCCACCAGTGGGACTAGCTGGAATGAGCAGTTCTTC. Translated: CATSGTSWNEQFF.

The chain carries TRBV28 and TRBJ2-7; the D is unclear. The CDR3 sequence is 13 residues long. The V end was cut by 6 bases, the J end by 4 bases, with 13 bases between. Looked up from germline, CDR1 is MDHEN and CDR2 is SYDVKM. CDR3 nucleotide sequence: TGTGCCAGCAGCCCAGGAACCAATTACGAGCAGTACTTC. It yields the protein CASSPGTNYEQYF. The whole variable domain, filled in from reference TRBV28 and TRBJ2-7, reads DVKVTQSSRYLVKRTGEKVFLECVQDMDHENMFWYRQDPGLGLRLIYFSYDVKMKEKGDIPEGYSVSREKKERFSLILESASTNQTSMYLCASSPGTNYEQYFGPGTRLTVT.

The chain has TRBV5-1 and TRBJ1-3; no reliable D call. Trimming shortened V by 0 bases and J by 2 bases, and 9 bases separated the two germline ends. Germline V gene sequence: CDR1 SGHRS, CDR2 YFSETQ. The CDR3 contains 15 residues. CDR3 protein: CASSLESHPGNTIYF. CDR3 coding DNA: TGCGCCAGCAGCTTGGAATCCCATCCTGGAAACACCATATATTTT. The full variable domain, rest sourced from reference TRBV5-1 and TRBJ1-3, is KAGVTQTPRYLIKTRGQQVTLSCSPISGHRSVSWYQQTPGQGLQFLFEYFSETQRNKGNFPGRFSGRQFSNSRSEMNVSTLELGDSALYLCASSLESHPGNTIYFGEGSWLTVV.

The chain uses TRBV29-1 and TRBJ2-7; 9 positions match TRBD1. V trimming: 5 bases; J trimming: 7 bases; junction bases outside the gene matches: 9. The CDR3 is 13 residues long. In germline, CDR1 is SQVTM, CDR2 ANQGSEA. This CDR3 reads CSVQGDRVFEQYF. The CDR3 nucleotides read TGCAGCGTTCAGGGGGACAGGGTCTTTGAGCAGTACTTC.

The rearrangement uses TRBV6-2 or TRBV6-3 and TRBJ2-7, with 8 bases fitting TRBD1. This CDR3 has 15 residues. The ends lost 0 bases at V and 4 bases at J; junction bases unmatched: 5. CDR1 is MNHEY, CDR2 SVGEGT, per germline. CDR3 in amino acids: CASSYSWTGTYEQYF. The DNA for the CDR3 is TGTGCCAGCAGTTACTCGTGGACAGGGACTTACGAGCAGTACTTC.

The V call is TRBV30, the J call TRBJ2-3; D perhaps matches TRBD2 (5 bases). The V end lost 0 bases, the J end lost 5 bases, and 15 bases lay between the germline ends. CDR1 and CDR2 from the germline V gene are GTSNPN and SVGIG (reference sequence). The length of the CDR3 is 15 residues. The CDR3 DNA follows: TGTGCCTGGAGTGTACTGGACTCCCGCGTAGATACGCAGTATTTT. Translating gives CAWSVLDSRVDTQYF.